The 27 T cell receptor beta chains below come from one sample, sequenced in a study of T-cell memory formation after mild COVID-19. MiXCR, applied by TCRdb to the 5' RACE reads, yields one record per CDR3 protein. Among 550,000 to 600,000 distinct CDR3 sequences listed, approximately 15% were seen once. The sequenced sample was PBMCs or a T cell subset sorted from them (not recorded which). The receptors were gathered from an adult woman who had mild COVID-19 (a few samples of this study predate the infection). Cell type and time point are not known.

The rearrangement uses TRBV15 and TRBJ2-5, with no clear D. Germline CDR1 reads LNHNV; CDR2 reads YYDKDF (reference sequence). V dropped 0 bases and J dropped 3 bases, with 8 bases sitting between them. The CDR3 spans 14 residues. CDR3 coding DNA: TGTGCCACCAGCAGAGACCCCGGAGAAGAGACCCAGTACTTC. It translates to CATSRDPGEETQYF.

This clonotype was seen ten or more times. This chain uses TRBV24-1 with TRBJ2-3, with D perhaps TRBD2 (7 bases). The CDR3 has 16 amino acids. The V gene lost 3 bases and the J gene lost 0 bases, with 12 bases spanning the gap. Germline CDR1 is KGHDR and CDR2 is SFDVKD. The CDR3 loop reads CATSDRGRGSTDTQYF. The CDR3, as DNA: TGTGCCACCAGTGATCGAGGGAGGGGGAGCACAGATACGCAGTATTTT.

The sample holds many counts of this clonotype. The chain couples TRBV7-2 to TRBJ2-1, with 8 bases that match TRBD2. V lost 7 bases and J lost 4; bases outside the gene matches: 6. This CDR3 is built from 14 residues. Germline CDR1 is SGHTA and CDR2 is FQGNSA. The CDR3 DNA reads TGTGCCAGCACCACCGGGACTAGATACAATGAGCAGTTCTTC. Residues: CASTTGTRYNEQFF.

The chain joins TRBV5-1 to TRBJ1-5; D not resolved. The CDR3 length is 15 residues. Germline V gene sequence: CDR1 SGHRS, CDR2 YFSETQ. The V and J ends lost 4 bases and 0 bases respectively, with 11 bases between them. As DNA, the CDR3 is TGCGCCAGCAGCCCCTACGTTGGTAGCAATCAGCCCCAGCATTTT. Protein sequence: CASSPYVGSNQPQHF.

This clonotype has just a few counts. The chain is built from TRBV29-1 and TRBJ2-3, with a tentative D call TRBD2 (5 bases). The CDR3 loop spans 14 amino acids. Trimming cost V 3 bases and J 2 bases, with 12 bases left between them. Germline V CDR1 and CDR2: SQVTM, ANQGSEA. CDR3 amino acids: CSVDQRRYTDTQYF. CDR3 in DNA: TGCAGCGTTGACCAGCGGAGGTACACAGATACGCAGTATTTT.

The chain's CDR3 is CASSLDTAGLWETQYF. CDR3 DNA sequence: TGTGCCAGCAGCTTAGATACAGCGGGTCTGTGGGAGACCCAGTACTTC. The rearrangement joins TRBV7-2 to TRBJ2-5, with D possibly TRBD2 on 6 matching bases. The CDR3 extends over 16 amino acids. Germline CDR1 reads SGHTA; CDR2 reads FQGNSA. Trimming pared 1 base from V and 5 bases from J, leaving 17 bases between.

V is TRBV13 and J is TRBJ2-3; D is possibly TRBD1 (6 bases). The ends were cut back, 5 bases at V and 6 bases at J, with 15 bases in the middle. Per germline, CDR1 PRHDT and CDR2 FYEKMQ (reference sequence). CDR3 length: 14 amino acids. CDR3 sequence: CASSIGGQRDTQYF. The CDR3 DNA follows: TGTGCCAGCAGCATCGGCGGACAGAGGGATACGCAGTATTTT.

The chain uses TRBV4-3 and TRBJ2-7; D is possibly TRBD1 (6 bases). The V end was cut by 4 bases, the J end by 2 bases, with 21 bases between. Germline CDR1 is LGHNA and CDR2 is YSLEER. This CDR3 has 17 amino acids. CDR3 protein: CASSRSFSGTSAYEQYF. CDR3 in DNA: TGCGCCAGCAGCCGGTCATTTTCCGGGACATCGGCCTACGAGCAGTACTTC.

The rearrangement links TRBV29-1 to TRBJ2-7; no clear D. V lost 4 bases, J lost 3 bases, and 10 bases lay in between. CDR1 is SQVTM, CDR2 ANQGSEA, per germline. The CDR3 covers 12 residues. The chain's CDR3 is CSVGLGSYEQYF. CDR3 coding DNA: TGCAGCGTTGGGCTAGGCAGCTACGAGCAGTACTTC.

This clonotype has only a few counts. This may stem from a read error, because a much larger clone lies one nucleotide away. The chain's CDR3 is CASILDGNTEAFF. The CDR3 DNA is TGTGCCAGCATCTTGGACGGGAACACTGAAGCTTTCTTT. The chain is built from TRBV6-1 and TRBJ1-1; no clear D gene. The CDR3 sequence is 13 residues long. Trimming removed 7 bases from V and 1 base from J, with 10 bases in between. The germline CDR1 and CDR2 sequences are MNHNS and SASEGT.

This clonotype showed up many times. V gene TRBV5-1 combines with J gene TRBJ2-1; 9 nucleotides align to TRBD2. CDR1 is SGHRS and CDR2 is YFSETQ in the germline V gene. There are 15 residues in the CDR3. V shed 0 bases, J shed 7 bases, and the junction held 5 bases outside the gene matches. CDR3 coding DNA: TGCGCCAGCAGCTTGGCGCCTAGCGGGATAAATGAGCAGTTCTTC. This translates into CASSLAPSGINEQFF.

The genes are TRBV9 and TRBJ1-2; 8 bases line up with TRBD1. V lost 0 bases to trimming and J lost 2 bases; unmatched junction nucleotides: 9. From germline, CDR1 is SGDLS and CDR2 YYNGEE. The CDR3 spans 17 residues. CDR3 region: CASSVARGQDLNYGYTF. The DNA of the CDR3 is TGTGCCAGCAGCGTAGCCCGGGGACAGGATTTGAACTATGGCTACACCTTC.

V is TRBV10-3 and J is TRBJ1-2; D ambiguous. Deletions cut 4 bases from V and 2 bases from J, with 2 bases between. The CDR3 covers 11 residues. The germline CDR1 and CDR2 sequences are ENHRY and SYGVKD. The CDR3 DNA reads TGTGCCATCAGTGGGAACTATGGCTACACCTTC. The encoded protein is CAISGNYGYTF.

V is TRBV13 and J is TRBJ1-2; no definite D call. Per the germline V gene, CDR1 is PRHDT and CDR2 is FYEKMQ (reference sequence). V lost 2 bases to trimming and J lost 4 bases, with 8 bases between them. The CDR3 contains 13 residues. The CDR3 nucleotides read TGTGCCAGCAGCTTAATCCGGACCTATGGCTACACCTTC. Protein sequence: CASSLIRTYGYTF.

The chain combines TRBV2 with TRBJ2-5; D may be TRBD1 (5 bases). Germline assignment: CDR1 SNHLY and CDR2 FYNNEI. V gave up 7 bases and J gave up 9 bases, with 24 bases separating them. The CDR3 has 15 amino acids. This CDR3 is CASISLSSWNRSQYF. The DNA of the CDR3 is TGTGCCAGCATCTCACTAAGTTCTTGGAACAGGTCCCAGTACTTC.

This clonotype showed up just a few times. This chain joins TRBV5-1 and TRBJ1-1; D not resolved. The germline V and J ends were trimmed by 1 base and 7 bases, with 8 bases remaining between them. Per the germline V gene, CDR1 is SGHRS and CDR2 is YFSETQ. CDR3 size: 12 residues. DNA of the CDR3: TGCGCCAGCAGCTTGAGGTGGGGTGAAGCTTTCTTT. Protein sequence: CASSLRWGEAFF.

This chain connects TRBV7-9 to TRBJ2-5; 10 bases agree with TRBD1. Germline V lookup: CDR1 SEHNR, CDR2 FQNEAQ (reference sequence). The CDR3 runs 14 residues. With V trimmed by 5 bases and J by 4 bases, 4 bases remained unmatched. The CDR3 protein is CASSRTGGVETQYF. As DNA, the CDR3 is TGTGCCAGCAGCAGGACAGGGGGAGTAGAGACCCAGTACTTC. The full variable domain, rest sourced from reference TRBV7-9 and TRBJ2-5, is DTGVSQNPRHKITKRGQNVTFRCDPISEHNRLYWYRQTLGQGPEFLTYFQNEAQLEKSRLLSDRFSAERPKGSFSTLEIQRTEQGDSAMYLCASSRTGGVETQYFGPGTRLLVL.

This clonotype was counted a few times. The genes are TRBV29-1 and TRBJ2-4; the D is unclear. This CDR3 contains 12 residues. V was trimmed by 4 bases and J by 6 bases, leaving 10 bases between them. The germline V gene encodes CDR1 SQVTM and CDR2 ANQGSEA. Here the CDR3 reads CSVVFPGNIQYF. The DNA for the CDR3 is TGCAGCGTTGTTTTCCCGGGAAACATTCAGTACTTC.

CDR3 protein: CASSMQTGQFLEQYF. DNA for the CDR3: TGTGCCAGCAGCATGCAGACAGGTCAATTCCTCGAGCAGTACTTC. The chain employs TRBV7-8 and TRBJ2-7; TRBD1 might be the D (6 bases). The CDR3 extends over 15 amino acids. Trimming cost V 5 bases and J 6 bases, with 20 bases left between them. Germline CDR1 reads SGHVS; CDR2 reads FQNEAQ.

The chain has TRBV12-3 or TRBV12-4 and TRBJ2-2; D is unclear. The length of the CDR3 is 12 residues. Trimming took off 8 bases at V and 6 bases at J, with 10 bases between the two ends. The CDR3 DNA reads TGTGCCAGCCGCCTGGACCCCGGGGAGCTGTTTTTT. This codes for CASRLDPGELFF.

This clonotype was counted many times. The chain couples TRBV5-1 to TRBJ2-1; D possibly corresponds to TRBD2 (6 bases). This CDR3 is built from 15 residues. The V gene lost 4 bases and the J gene lost 6 bases, with 17 bases spanning the gap. Germline CDR1 is SGHRS and CDR2 is YFSETQ. This chain's CDR3 is CASSLPGLETNEQFF. CDR3 sequence (DNA): TGCGCCAGCAGCCTTCCGGGACTCGAAACCAATGAGCAGTTCTTC.

A few counts support this clonotype. The chain joins TRBV6-6 to TRBJ2-3; D remains unclear. V was shortened by 5 bases and J by 2 bases, with 11 bases between the two germline ends. The CDR3 sequence is 14 residues long. Germline V CDR1 and CDR2: MNHNY, SVGAGI (reference sequence). The CDR3: CASSSWSVTDTQYF. In DNA form, the CDR3 reads TGTGCCAGCAGTAGTTGGTCGGTCACAGATACGCAGTATTTT.

This clonotype was found a few times. This rearrangement joins TRBV4-1 to TRBJ1-5, with D perhaps TRBD1 (5 bases). Per the germline V gene, CDR1 is MGHRA and CDR2 is YSYEKL. This CDR3 is built from 17 residues. V dropped 2 bases and J dropped 3 bases, with 17 bases sitting between them. The CDR3 DNA reads as TGCGCCAGCAGCCAACCTAGGGGCCAAGGAGCCAATCAGCCCCAGCATTTT. As protein: CASSQPRGQGANQPQHF.

The CDR3 loop is CARARGTEAFF. The DNA for the CDR3 is TGTGCCCGGGCGAGGGGCACTGAAGCTTTCTTT. The rearrangement uses TRBV27 and TRBJ1-1, with a weak D call TRBD1 (5 bases). The CDR3 is 11 amino acids. Per germline, CDR1 MNHEY and CDR2 SMNVEV (reference sequence). Deletions cut 11 bases from V and 4 bases from J, with 11 bases between.

Turning to this clonotype: The junction and the germline gene differ at one end; a read error may be behind it. V and J are TRBV7-7 and TRBJ2-2; TRBD1 aligns across 10 bases. Germline V gene data show CDR1 as SSHAT and CDR2 as FNYEAQ (reference sequence). This CDR3 is built from 15 residues. The CDR3 DNA reads TGTGCTAGCAGCCCCGGGACAGGGGTAGGCGGGGAGCTGTTTTTT. Translated, it gives CASSPGTGVGGELFF.

This chain links TRBV5-1 with TRBJ1-2, with 11 bases that match TRBD1. The CDR3 is made up of 14 amino acids. With 4 bases clipped from V and 4 bases from J, the junction kept 3 bases outside the gene matches. Germline CDR1 and CDR2: SGHRS and YFSETQ. CDR3 sequence (DNA): TGCGCCAGCAGCACAGGACAGGGGGCCTATGGCTACACCTTC. Translating gives CASSTGQGAYGYTF.

This clonotype was observed a few times. The chain recombines TRBV14 with TRBJ1-1; D unclear. V was cut by 3 bases and J by 8 bases, with 10 bases left in between. In germline, CDR1 is SGHDN, CDR2 FVKESK. This CDR3 spans 12 amino acids. CDR3 coding DNA: TGTGCCAGCAGCCATTTCTCCGGGGAAGCTTTCTTT. Translation: CASSHFSGEAFF.